The rows below give T cell receptor beta chains drawn from one sample of a study of a mutant IDH1 vaccine in newly diagnosed glioma. Some clones are missing from TCRdb's copy, which holds only in-frame ones; the method was immunoSEQ multiplex PCR. The sample holds approximately 35,000 clones, around 85% seen once. Sequences were derived from PBMCs, sampled from a glioma patient treated with radiotherapy, temozolomide or both. Receptors were obtained from a middle-aged woman with glioma. Both conserved end residues are part of each CDR3. The D gene is left open where the match is weak. Clone size is shown for a subset of rows, as once, few, many or a class of expanded clone.

-	TRBV19	TRBJ1-1	TRBD1	CASRGAWGQTETEAFF	TGTGCCAGTAGGGGGGCGTGGGGACAGACGGAGACTGAAGCTTTCTTT
-	TRBV4-2	TRBJ1-6	-	CASSQDRLLGSPLHF	TGTGCCAGCAGCCAAGATCGGCTTCTCGGTTCACCCCTCCACTTT
-	TRBV5-1	TRBJ1-2	TRBD1	CASSLGLLARTGSRVYTF	TGCGCCAGCAGCTTGGGGTTGTTGGCGAGGACAGGGTCTAGAGTCTACACCTTC
-	TRBV6-1	TRBJ1-6	-	CAIPNSPLHF	TGTGCCATCCCCAATTCACCCCTCCACTTT
-	TRBV25-1	TRBJ2-4	-	CASSEYTRGGNIQYF	TGTGCCAGCAGTGAATATACCAGGGGCGGAAACATTCAGTACTTC
-	TRBV6-6	TRBJ2-1	TRBD1	CASSTGQVDEQFF	TGTGCCAGCAGTACAGGACAGGTCGATGAGCAGTTCTTC
-	TRBV6-5	TRBJ2-7	-	CASSRDSYEQYF	TGTGCCAGCAGTCGCGACAGTTACGAGCAGTACTTC
-	TRBV5-1	TRBJ1-2	-	CASSLADPNIYGYTF	TGCGCCAGCAGCTTGGCGGACCCTAATATCTATGGCTACACCTTC
-	TRBV30	TRBJ2-3	TRBD2	CASSLAGESLKGDTQYF	TGTGCCTCCTCTTTAGCGGGAGAGAGCCTGAAGGGAGATACGCAGTATTTT
-	TRBV6-5	TRBJ1-2	-	CASTRGGHNYGYTF	TGTGCCAGCACCCGGGGGGGCCATAACTATGGCTACACCTTC
-	TRBV14	TRBJ1-6	-	CASSQIQRGSGSSPLHF	TGTGCCAGCAGCCAGATACAACGGGGCTCAGGGAGTTCACCCCTCCACTTT
-	TRBV7-2	TRBJ1-3	-	CASSSRVHSGNTIYF	TGTGCCAGCAGCTCAAGGGTTCACTCTGGAAACACCATATATTTT
-	TRBV2	TRBJ1-5	TRBD1	CASSQGQGASSNQPQHF	TGTGCCAGCAGCCAGGGGCAGGGGGCTAGTAGCAATCAGCCCCAGCATTTT
-	TRBV30	TRBJ1-1	TRBD1	CAWSSGQGEAFF	TGTGCCTGGAGCTCAGGACAGGGTGAAGCTTTCTTT
-	TRBV2	TRBJ2-5	TRBD1	CASRQGAETQYF	TGTGCCAGTCGACAGGGAGCGGAGACCCAGTACTTC
-	TRBV4-2	TRBJ1-2	-	CASSPPPNRERSDGYTF	TGTGCCAGCAGCCCGCCCCCAAACAGGGAAAGGAGCGATGGCTACACCTTC
-	TRBV4-1	TRBJ2-5	TRBD2	CASSPRRIPGGETQYF	TGCGCCAGCAGCCCCCGAAGGATACCGGGGGGGGAGACCCAGTACTTC
once	TRBV29-1	TRBJ1-1	-	CSVESDARNTEAFF	TGCAGCGTTGAGTCGGATGCCCGGAACACTGAAGCTTTCTTT
-	TRBV6-5	TRBJ1-5	-	CASSSQRVRQPQHF	TGTGCCAGCAGTAGCCAGAGGGTTCGACAGCCCCAGCATTTT